This T cell receptor (beta chain) was obtained from a study of blood T cell repertoires in COVID-19. Study in general: The samples span acute and convalescent COVID-19 from the United States, Italy and Spain. PBMCs, B-cell-depleted T cells, or T cells provided the cDNA or gDNA that made up the material.

Repertoires were generated with immunoSEQ multiplex PCR, while TCRdb's copy carries only in-frame clones and drops some. Of some 120,000 clones listed, approximately 82% were seen once; the top ten hold 3.8%. This clone appeared a single time. Germline V lookup: CDR1 SGHAT, CDR2 FQNNGV. V was pared by 2 bases and J by 4 bases, with 9 bases between. The CDR3 has 14 amino acids. Sequencing was carried out using peripheral blood. The rearrangement uses TRBV11-2 and TRBJ1-3, with D hard to call. The receptor comes from a woman in her fifties or sixties with acute or convalescent COVID-19. The CDR3 is CASSLREAGNTIYF. CDR3 nucleotides: TGTGCCAGCAGCTTACGGGAAGCGGGAAACACCATATATTTT.